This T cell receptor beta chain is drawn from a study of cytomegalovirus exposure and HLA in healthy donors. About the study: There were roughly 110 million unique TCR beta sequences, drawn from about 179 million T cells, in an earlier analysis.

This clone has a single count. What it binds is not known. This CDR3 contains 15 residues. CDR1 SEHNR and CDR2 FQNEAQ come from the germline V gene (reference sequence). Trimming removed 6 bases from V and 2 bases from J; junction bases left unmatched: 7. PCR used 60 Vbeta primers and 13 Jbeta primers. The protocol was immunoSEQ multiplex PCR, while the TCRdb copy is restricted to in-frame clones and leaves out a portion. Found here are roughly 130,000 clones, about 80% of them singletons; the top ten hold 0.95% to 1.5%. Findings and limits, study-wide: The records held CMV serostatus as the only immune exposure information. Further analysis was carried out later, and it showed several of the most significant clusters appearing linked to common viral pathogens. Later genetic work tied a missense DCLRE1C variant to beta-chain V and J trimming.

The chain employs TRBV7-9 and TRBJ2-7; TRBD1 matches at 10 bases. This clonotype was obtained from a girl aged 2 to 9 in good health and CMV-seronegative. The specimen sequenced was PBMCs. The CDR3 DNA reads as TGTGCCAGCAGTCCTATAGGGACAGGGGCCTACGAGCAGTACTTC. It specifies CASSPIGTGAYEQYF.